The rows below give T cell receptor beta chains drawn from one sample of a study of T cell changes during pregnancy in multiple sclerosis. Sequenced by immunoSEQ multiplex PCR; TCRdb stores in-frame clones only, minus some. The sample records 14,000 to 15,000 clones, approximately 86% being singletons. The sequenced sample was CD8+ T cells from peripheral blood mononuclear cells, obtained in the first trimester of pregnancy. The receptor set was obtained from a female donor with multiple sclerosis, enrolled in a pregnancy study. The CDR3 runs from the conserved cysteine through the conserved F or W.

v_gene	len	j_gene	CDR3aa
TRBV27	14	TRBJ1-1	CASSGGGVSTEAFF
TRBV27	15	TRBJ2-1	CASSLRDRPYNEQFF
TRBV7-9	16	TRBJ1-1	CASSLIPRGRNTEAFF
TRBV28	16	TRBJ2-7	CASSPLILKSSYEQYF
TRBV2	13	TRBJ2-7	CASSGGTGDEQYF
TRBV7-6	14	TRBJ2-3	CASSLAGQWDTQYF
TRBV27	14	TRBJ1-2	CASSFAGGGYGYTF
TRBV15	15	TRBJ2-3	CATSTRGVREDTQYF
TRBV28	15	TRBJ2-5	CASSPGTLRGETQYF
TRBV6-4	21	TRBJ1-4	CASSDYWGPGQRQQANEKLFF
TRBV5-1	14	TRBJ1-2	CASSPTGSNYGYTF
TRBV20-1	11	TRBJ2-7	CSAKQGNEQYF
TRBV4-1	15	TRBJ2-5	CASSQEEALQETQYF
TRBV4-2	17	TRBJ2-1	CASSQSPGLASYNEQFF
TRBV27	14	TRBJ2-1	CASSFQREWNEQFF
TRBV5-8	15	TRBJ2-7	CASSSGTGGFYEQYF
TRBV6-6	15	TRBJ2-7	CASSFSGASSYEQYF
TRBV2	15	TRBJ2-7	CASSVTGSSSYEQYF
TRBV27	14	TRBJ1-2	CASSRQGKNYGYTF
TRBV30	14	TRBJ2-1	CAWSVGGGGREQFF